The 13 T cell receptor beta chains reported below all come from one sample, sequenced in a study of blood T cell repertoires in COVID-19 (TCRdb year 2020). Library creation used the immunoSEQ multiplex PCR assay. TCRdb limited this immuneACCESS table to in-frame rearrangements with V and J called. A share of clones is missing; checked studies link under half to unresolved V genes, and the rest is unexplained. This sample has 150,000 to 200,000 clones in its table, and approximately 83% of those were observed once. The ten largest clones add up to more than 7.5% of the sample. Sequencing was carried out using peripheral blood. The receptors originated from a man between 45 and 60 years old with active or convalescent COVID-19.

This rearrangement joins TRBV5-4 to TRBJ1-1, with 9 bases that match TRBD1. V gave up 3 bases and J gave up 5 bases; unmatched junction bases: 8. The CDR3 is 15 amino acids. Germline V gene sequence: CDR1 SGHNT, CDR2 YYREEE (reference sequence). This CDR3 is CASSWGQGGKTEAFF. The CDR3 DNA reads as TGTGCCAGCAGCTGGGGACAGGGTGGGAAGACTGAAGCTTTCTTT.

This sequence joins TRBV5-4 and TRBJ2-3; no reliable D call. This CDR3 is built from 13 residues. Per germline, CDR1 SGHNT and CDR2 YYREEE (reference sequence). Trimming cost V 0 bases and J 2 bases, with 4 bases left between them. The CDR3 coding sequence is TGTGCCAGCAGCTTGGACTCCACAGATACGCAGTATTTT. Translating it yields CASSLDSTDTQYF.

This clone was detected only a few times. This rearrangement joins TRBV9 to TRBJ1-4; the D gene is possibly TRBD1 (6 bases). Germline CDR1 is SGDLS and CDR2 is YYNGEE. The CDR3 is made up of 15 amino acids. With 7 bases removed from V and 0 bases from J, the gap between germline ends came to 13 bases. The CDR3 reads CASQGGGTTNEKLFF. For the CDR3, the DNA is TGTGCCAGCCAGGGAGGGGGAACAACTAATGAAAAACTGTTTTTT.

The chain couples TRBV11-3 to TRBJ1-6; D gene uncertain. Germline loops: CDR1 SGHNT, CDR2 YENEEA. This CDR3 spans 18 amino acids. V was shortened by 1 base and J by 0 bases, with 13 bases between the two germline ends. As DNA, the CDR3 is TGTGCCAGCAGCTTAGTCAAGCGAGACCGCTCCTATAATTCACCCCTCCACTTT. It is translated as CASSLVKRDRSYNSPLHF.

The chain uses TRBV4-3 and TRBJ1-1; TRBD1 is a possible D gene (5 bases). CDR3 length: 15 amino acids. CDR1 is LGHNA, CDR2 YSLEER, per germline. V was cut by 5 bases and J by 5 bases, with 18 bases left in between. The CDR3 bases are TGCGCCAGCAGCTCTATGTGGGGGGGAGGAACTGAAGCTTTCTTT. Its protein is CASSSMWGGGTEAFF.

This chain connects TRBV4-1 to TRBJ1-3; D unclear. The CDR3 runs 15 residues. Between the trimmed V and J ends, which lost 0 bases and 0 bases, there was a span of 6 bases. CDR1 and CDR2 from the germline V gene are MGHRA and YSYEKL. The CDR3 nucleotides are TGCGCCAGCAGCCAAGAACCAGTCTCTGGAAACACCATATATTTT. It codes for CASSQEPVSGNTIYF.

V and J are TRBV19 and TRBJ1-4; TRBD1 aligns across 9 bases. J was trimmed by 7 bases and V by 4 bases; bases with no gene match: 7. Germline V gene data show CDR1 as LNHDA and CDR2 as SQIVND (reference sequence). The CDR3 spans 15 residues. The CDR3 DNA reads TGTGCCAGTAGTAACAGGGGGCGCGGGAGTGAAAAACTGTTTTTT. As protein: CASSNRGRGSEKLFF.

The CDR3 spells CASSFMTDTGELFF. The CDR3 DNA reads as TGTGCCAGCAGCTTCATGACAGACACCGGGGAGCTGTTTTTT. The V gene is TRBV7-9, the J gene TRBJ2-2; D is perhaps TRBD1 (5 bases). The germline gives CDR1 SEHNR, CDR2 FQNEAQ (reference sequence). The ends were cut back, 3 bases at V and 3 bases at J, with 8 bases in the middle. The CDR3 totals 14 residues.

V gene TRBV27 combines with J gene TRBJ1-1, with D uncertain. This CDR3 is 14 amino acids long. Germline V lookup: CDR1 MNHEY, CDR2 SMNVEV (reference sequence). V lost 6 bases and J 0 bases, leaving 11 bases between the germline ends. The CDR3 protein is CASSPDWLNTEAFF. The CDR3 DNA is TGTGCCAGCAGCCCGGACTGGTTGAACACTGAAGCTTTCTTT.

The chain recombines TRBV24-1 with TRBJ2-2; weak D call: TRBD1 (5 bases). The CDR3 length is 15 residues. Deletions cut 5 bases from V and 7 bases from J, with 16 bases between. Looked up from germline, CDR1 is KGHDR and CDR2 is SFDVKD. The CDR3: CATSAVARASGELFF. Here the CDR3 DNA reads TGTGCCACCAGTGCAGTAGCCAGGGCAAGCGGGGAGCTGTTTTTT.

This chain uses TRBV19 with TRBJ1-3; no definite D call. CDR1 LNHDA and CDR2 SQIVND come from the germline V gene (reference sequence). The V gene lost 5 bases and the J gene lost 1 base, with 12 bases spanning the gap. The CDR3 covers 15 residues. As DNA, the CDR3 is TGTGCCAGTAGTGATCAGATGCGGTCTGGAAACACCATATATTTT. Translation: CASSDQMRSGNTIYF.

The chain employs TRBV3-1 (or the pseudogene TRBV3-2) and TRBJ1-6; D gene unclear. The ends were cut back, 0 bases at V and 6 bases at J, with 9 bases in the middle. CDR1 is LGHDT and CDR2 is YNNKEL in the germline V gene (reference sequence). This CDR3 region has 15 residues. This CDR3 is CASSQDADFNSPLHF. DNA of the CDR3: TGTGCCAGCAGCCAAGATGCAGACTTTAATTCACCCCTCCACTTT.

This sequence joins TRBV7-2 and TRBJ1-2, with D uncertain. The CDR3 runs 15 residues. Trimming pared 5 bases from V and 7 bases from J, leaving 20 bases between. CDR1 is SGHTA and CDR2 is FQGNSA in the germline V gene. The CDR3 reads CASSPARNSLSGYTF. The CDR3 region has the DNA TGTGCCAGCAGCCCAGCAAGGAACAGTCTGAGTGGCTACACCTTC.